This TCR beta chain was identified in a study of PD-1 blockade in classical Hodgkin lymphoma (dated by TCRdb to 2018 to 2020). About the full investigation: The study used TCR beta sequencing and CyTOF to define a peripheral blood immune signature of response to PD-1 blockade in classical Hodgkin lymphoma. The paper as a whole reports these results and caveats: A significant rise by C4D1 was seen in CD4+ but not CD8+ TCR diversity (p=0.0027 vs p=0.16), with the rise being most apparent in complete responders (p=0.02). Baseline TCR diversity was reported to be lower in newly diagnosed patients than in healthy donors, and even lower in relapsed/refractory patients. The study covered only a single clinical trial cohort, and the causes of the repertoire differences, possibly disease activity or prior therapy, were still not defined. Lower diversity was seen in patients whose nivolumab began less than 1 year after ASCT, and these patients were left out of later analyses so that immune reconstitution would not confound the results. Trial patients achieving complete response had baseline diversity similar to newly diagnosed patients, whereas partial responders and progressors had significantly lower diversity.

The CDR3 has 16 amino acids, counting the end cysteine and phenylalanine. Only the CDR3 part of the read is kept: 48 bases, read in frame from the first base. V ends up 4 bases short and J 5 bases short, with an unmatched junction base count of 8. The germline V gene specifies MGHRA as CDR1 and YSYEKL as CDR2. The time point tag for this specimen amounts to: cycle 4 day 1 (C4D1), after 6 weeks of nivolumab. Every trial patient had relapsed after autologous stem cell transplantation, and cohorts A, B and C differed in prior brentuximab vedotin exposure. Using a Miltenyi CD8+ T cell isolation kit, CD8+ T cells were purified from thawed PBMCs through magnetic negative selection. A total of under 70 patients with relapsed/refractory classical Hodgkin lymphoma made up the trial cohort, and each patient's best overall response was complete response, partial response or progressive disease. Nivolumab dosing was 3 mg/kg intravenously every 2 weeks, continuing until either disease progression or unacceptable toxicity. Single-agent nivolumab was administered to trial patients in the multi-cohort phase II CheckMate 205 trial. An independent review committee assessed best overall response by applying the 2007 International Working Group response criteria. Trial PBMCs were collected immediately before nivolumab initiation (C1D1) and during therapy at cycle 2 day 1 and cycle 4 day 1. After peripheral blood was drawn into 8 mL Vacutainer Cell Preparation Tubes, PBMCs were isolated by centrifugation and then cryopreserved. Purified CD4+ and CD8+ fractions were prepared only for cases where an additional PBMC sample was available. Magnetically labelled cells were removed on LS columns in a quadroMACS separator, and the flow-through was retained as the purified fraction.

Genomic DNA was isolated using the Qiagen DNeasy kit from unsorted PBMCs as well as from negatively selected CD4+ and CD8+ fractions. Amplification of TCR beta CDR3 regions was done by immunoSEQ multiplex PCR with primers that anneal to V and J segments. A synthetic immune receptor repertoire was used to minimize amplification bias, and any residual bias was removed computationally once sequencing was done. Concerning the study's data processing: Repertoire diversity was quantified as the Shannon entropy index using custom Python scripts. The unsorted, CD4+ and CD8+ repertoires were each analyzed separately, with the exception of combined analyses, where CD4+ and CD8+ sequences were merged in silico. Clonal expansion was defined as at least a 2-fold frequency increase after treatment relative to C1D1, with a pseudocount of 0.5 for undetected baseline clones. Clones with 0 or 1 copy at C1D1 were classified as singleton clones, and clones with 2 or more copies were classified as non-singleton clones. Clones expanded in unsorted samples were annotated as CD4+, CD8+ or unknown by matching protein sequences in sorted samples from the same patient. Wilcoxon tests on paired samples were used to test changes in diversity from C1D1 to C4D1. TCRdb mirrors the immuneACCESS table, restricted to in-frame sequences. Some clones are absent from its copies; in checked studies, under half trace to an unresolved V gene, and the reason for the others is unknown. Clonal size and the V and J genes are those of that table, whereas D and trimming came from the DNA. A total of 11,000 or so clones appear in this sample, 70% to 90% of them only once. The ten largest clones add up to about 35% of the sample.

About this clone itself: This clone's antigen is unknown. The record has no base qualities; no much larger clone is one base away.

The material sequenced was CD8+ T cells from blood, taken before the fourth cycle of nivolumab. The V gene is TRBV4-1 and the J gene is TRBJ2-5; 12 bases in the junction line up with TRBD2. The origin of this receptor is a human donor with classical Hodgkin lymphoma. The donor label of this sample is uncertain. The DNA is TGCGCCAGCAGCCCACGACTAGCGGGAGAGGGTGAGACCCAGTACTTC. It translates as CASSPRLAGEGETQYF.